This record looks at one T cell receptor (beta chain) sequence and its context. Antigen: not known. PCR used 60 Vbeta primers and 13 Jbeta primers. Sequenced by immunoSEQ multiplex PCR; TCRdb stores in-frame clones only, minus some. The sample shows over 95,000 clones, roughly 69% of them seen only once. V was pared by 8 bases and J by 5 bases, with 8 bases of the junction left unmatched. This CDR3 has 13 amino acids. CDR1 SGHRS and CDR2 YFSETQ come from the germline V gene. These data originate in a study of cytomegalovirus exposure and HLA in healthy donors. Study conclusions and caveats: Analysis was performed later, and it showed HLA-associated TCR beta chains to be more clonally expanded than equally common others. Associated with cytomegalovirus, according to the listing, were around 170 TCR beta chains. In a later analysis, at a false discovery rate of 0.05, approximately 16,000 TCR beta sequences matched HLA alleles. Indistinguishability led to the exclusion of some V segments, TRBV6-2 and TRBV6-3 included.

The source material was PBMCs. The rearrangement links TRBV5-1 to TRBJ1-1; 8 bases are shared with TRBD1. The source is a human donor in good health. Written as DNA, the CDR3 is TGCGCCAGTAGCGACAGGGGATTAACTGAAGCTTTCTTT. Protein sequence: CASSDRGLTEAFF.